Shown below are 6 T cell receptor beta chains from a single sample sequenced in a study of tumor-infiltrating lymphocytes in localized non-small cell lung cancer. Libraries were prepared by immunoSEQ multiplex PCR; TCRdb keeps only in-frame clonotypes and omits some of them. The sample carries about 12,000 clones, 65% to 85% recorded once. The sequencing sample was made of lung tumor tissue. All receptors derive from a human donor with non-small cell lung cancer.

The CDR3 bases are TGTGCCAGCAGCTCCCTTCGGGGGGTTGGAGAGACCCAGTACTTC. It translates to CASSSLRGVGETQYF. J is TRBJ2-5 and V is TRBV9; 7 bases map to TRBD2. Germline V lookup: CDR1 SGDLS, CDR2 YYNGEE. J was trimmed by 4 bases and V by 4 bases; bases with no gene match: 10. CDR3 length: 15 residues.

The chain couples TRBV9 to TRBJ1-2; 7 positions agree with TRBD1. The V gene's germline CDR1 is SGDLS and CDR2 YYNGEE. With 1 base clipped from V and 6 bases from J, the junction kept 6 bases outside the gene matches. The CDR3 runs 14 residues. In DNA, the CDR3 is TGTGCCAGCAGCGTAAGGGGGCTGGGTGATGGCTACACCTTC. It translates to CASSVRGLGDGYTF.

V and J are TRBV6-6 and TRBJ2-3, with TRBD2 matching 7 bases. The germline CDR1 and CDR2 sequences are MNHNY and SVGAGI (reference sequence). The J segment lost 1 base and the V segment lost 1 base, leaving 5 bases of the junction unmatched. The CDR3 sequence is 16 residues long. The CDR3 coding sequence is TGTGCCAGCAGTTACTTTTTGGGGGGGGGCACAGATACGCAGTATTTT. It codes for CASSYFLGGGTDTQYF.

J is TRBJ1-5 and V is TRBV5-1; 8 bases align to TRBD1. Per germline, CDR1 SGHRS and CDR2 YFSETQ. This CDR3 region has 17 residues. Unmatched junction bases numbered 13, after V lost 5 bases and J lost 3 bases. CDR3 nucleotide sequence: TGCGCCAGCAGTCTAAGACAGGGGCCCGAACTCAATCAGCCCCAGCATTTT. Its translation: CASSLRQGPELNQPQHF.

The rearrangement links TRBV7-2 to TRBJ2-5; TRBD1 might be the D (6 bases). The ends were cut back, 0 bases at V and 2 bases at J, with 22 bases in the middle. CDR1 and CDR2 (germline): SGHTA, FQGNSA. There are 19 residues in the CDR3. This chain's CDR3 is CASSLALYVGGRGQETQYF. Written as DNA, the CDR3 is TGTGCCAGCAGCTTAGCGCTCTATGTTGGGGGCAGGGGACAAGAGACCCAGTACTTC.

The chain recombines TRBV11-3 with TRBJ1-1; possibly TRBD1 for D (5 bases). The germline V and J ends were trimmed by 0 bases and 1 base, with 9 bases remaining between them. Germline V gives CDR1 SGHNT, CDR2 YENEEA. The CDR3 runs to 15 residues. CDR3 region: CASSLDGGPNTEAFF. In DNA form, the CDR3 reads TGTGCCAGCAGCTTAGATGGGGGACCGAACACTGAAGCTTTCTTT.